Following are 17 T cell receptor beta chains from one sample sequenced in a study of T-cell reconstitution after alpha-beta-depleted transplantation in children. It was with unique molecular identifiers that the TCRbeta library was prepared. TCRdb reprocessed the PCR reads with MiXCR, giving one entry per CDR3 protein. Among around 600,000 distinct CDR3 sequences listed, roughly 17% were seen once. The source material was PBMCs from the stem cell graft donor, sampled from the stem cell graft. The receptor source for this set is a human donor who donated a stem cell graft to a child with acute myeloid leukemia.

V and J are TRBV20-1 and TRBJ1-4, with D hard to call. There are 14 residues in the CDR3. Germline V gene lookup returns CDR1 DFQATT and CDR2 SNEGSKA (reference sequence). The CDR3 bases are TGCTTCTCTAGCCGGCAGGCGGCGGGGGAAAAACTGTTTTTT. It codes for CFSSRQAAGEKLFF.

In its sample, this clonotype was seen many times. The gene calls are TRBV20-1 and TRBJ1-6; D not resolved. This CDR3 contains 17 residues. CDR1 DFQATT and CDR2 SNEGSKA come from the germline V gene (reference sequence). Trimming took off 1 base at V and 0 bases at J, with 13 bases between the two ends. The CDR3: CSARGERLSSYNSPLHF. The DNA for the CDR3 is TGCAGTGCTAGAGGTGAAAGGTTAAGCTCCTATAATTCACCCCTCCACTTT.

The chain carries TRBV5-5 and TRBJ2-2; 12 nucleotides agree with TRBD2. The length of the CDR3 is 18 residues. V shed 1 base, J shed 4 bases, and the junction held 8 bases outside the gene matches. Germline V gene sequence: CDR1 SGHKS, CDR2 YYEKEE (reference sequence). The CDR3 is CASSLTGLAGILTGELFF. In nucleotides, the CDR3 is TGTGCCAGCAGCTTGACCGGACTAGCGGGGATTCTCACCGGGGAGCTGTTTTTT.

This clonotype was counted many times. The chain joins TRBV20-1 to TRBJ2-1; 11 positions agree with TRBD2. Germline V gives CDR1 DFQATT, CDR2 SNEGSKA (reference sequence). With 6 bases clipped from V and 0 bases from J, the junction kept 10 bases outside the gene matches. The CDR3 has 17 amino acids. CDR3 in amino acids: CSAVTSGGSSSYNEQFF. The CDR3 bases are TGCAGTGCCGTCACTAGCGGGGGATCGAGCTCCTACAATGAGCAGTTCTTC.

The chain carries TRBV21-1 and TRBJ1-2; the table assigns TRBD1, which was not confirmed against the DNA. TRBV21-1 is reported as a pseudogene. This CDR3 has 14 residues. CDR3 sequence: CASSKAAGAYGYTF. The CDR3 coding sequence is TGTGCCAGCAGCAAAGCAGCAGGGGCCTATGGCTACACCTTC.

At least ten counts were recorded for this clonotype. V is TRBV20-1 and J is TRBJ2-5, with D unclear. Deletions cut 1 base from V and 6 bases from J, with 6 bases between. The CDR3 is made up of 11 amino acids. Germline loops: CDR1 DFQATT, CDR2 SNEGSKA (reference sequence). The CDR3 spells CSARVGKTQYF. The CDR3 bases are TGCAGTGCTAGAGTAGGAAAGACCCAGTACTTC.

This clonotype was detected a few times. V usage is TRBV21-1 and J usage is TRBJ2-7. TRBV21-1 is deemed a pseudogene. This CDR3 is built from 13 residues. CDR3 loop: CASSKVGFREQYV. CDR3 sequence (DNA): TGTGCCAGCAGCAAAGTCGGGTTTCGGGAGCAGTACGTC.

The rearrangement uses TRBV5-1 and TRBJ1-2; possibly TRBD1 for D (6 bases). From germline, CDR1 is SGHRS and CDR2 YFSETQ. Trimming left V 0 bases short and J 3 bases short, with 12 bases between. The CDR3 has 15 residues. CDR3 nucleotides: TGCGCCAGCAGCTTGGAGCCAGGGGCTCACTATGGCTACACCTTC. Translating gives CASSLEPGAHYGYTF.

This clonotype has a handful of counts. This sequence joins TRBV5-1 and TRBJ2-1; D gene ambiguous. The CDR3 length is 14 residues. The germline V gene has CDR1 SGHRS and CDR2 YFSETQ. Deletions cut 0 bases from V and 7 bases from J, with 11 bases between. CDR3 nucleotides: TGCGCCAGCAGCTTGGTCCCGGGTGCGAATGAGCAGTTCTTC. It translates to CASSLVPGANEQFF.

This clonotype was detected once. One base away lies a much larger clone, so this may be a sequencing read error. This chain uses TRBV5-1 with TRBJ2-1; 8 bases are a match to TRBD1. Germline-derived CDR1 and CDR2 are SGHRS and YFSETQ. This CDR3 has 14 residues. CDR3 in DNA: TGCGCCTCACACCGGACAGGGACCGGGAATGAGCAGCTCTTC. This codes for CASHRTGTGNEQLF.

This clonotype was detected many times. This chain joins TRBV12-3 or TRBV12-4 and TRBJ1-4; D is uncertain. The V end was cut by 6 bases, the J end by 6 bases, with 11 bases between. This CDR3 region has 13 residues. The CDR3 DNA is TGTGCCAGCAGGTCAAATGAGGATGAAAAACTGTTTTTT. As protein: CASRSNEDEKLFF.

CDR3 bases: TGTGCCATCAGTAAGGGGACAGGGTTAAACTACGAGCAGTACTTC. Its protein product is CAISKGTGLNYEQYF. The V and J genes are TRBV10-3 and TRBJ2-7; 9 bases match TRBD1. V shed 5 bases and J 3 bases; nucleotides not matched to a gene: 8. Germline lookup yields CDR1 ENHRY and CDR2 SYGVKD. The CDR3 is made up of 15 amino acids.

V usage is TRBV20-1 and J usage is TRBJ1-1; D gene uncertain. This CDR3 is built from 11 residues. V lost 1 base, J lost 10 bases, and 10 bases lay in between. CDR1 is DFQATT, CDR2 SNEGSKA, per germline (reference sequence). The CDR3 loop is CSARGGLGAFF. In DNA form, the CDR3 reads TGCAGTGCTAGAGGAGGCCTGGGAGCTTTCTTT.

This clonotype occurred a few times. The chain carries TRBV28 and TRBJ2-2; 12 nucleotides align to TRBD2. J gave up 4 bases and V 6 bases, and 3 bases lay outside the gene matches. This CDR3 region has 15 residues. Per germline, CDR1 MDHEN and CDR2 SYDVKM. CDR3 loop: CASRPGLAGTGELFF. Here the CDR3 DNA reads TGTGCCAGCAGACCGGGACTAGCGGGCACCGGGGAGCTGTTTTTT.

This clonotype was counted many times. The chain is built from TRBV6-4 and TRBJ1-5; D is unclear. The V gene lost 2 bases and the J gene lost 6 bases, with 14 bases spanning the gap. CDR3 length equals 15 residues. In germline, CDR1 is MRHNA, CDR2 SNTAGT. The CDR3 loop reads CASSDSPGGGQPQHF. DNA for the CDR3: TGTGCCAGCAGTGACAGTCCCGGAGGCGGTCAGCCCCAGCATTTT.

This chain links TRBV12-5 with TRBJ2-2; no definite D call. CDR1 LGHNT and CDR2 FRNRAP come from the germline V gene. The CDR3 is 13 residues long. V lost 2 bases and J lost 5, with 6 bases in between. CDR3 nucleotide sequence: TGTGCTAGTGGTTTGCCCACTACCGGGGAGCTGTTTTTT. This gives the protein CASGLPTTGELFF.

At least ten counts were recorded for this clonotype. CDR3: CASSRLGNEQFF. CDR3 in DNA: TGTGCCAGCAGCCGCTTGGGCAATGAGCAGTTCTTC. The chain employs TRBV12-3 or TRBV12-4 and TRBJ2-1, with no clear D. The CDR3 runs 12 residues. V lost 6 bases and J 6 bases, leaving 9 bases between the germline ends.